This entry lists 21 T cell receptor beta chains sequenced from one sample in a study of cytomegalovirus exposure and HLA in healthy donors listed by TCRdb under 2017. The library was prepared using the immunoSEQ multiplex PCR assay. For the multiplex PCR, a mixture combining 60 forward primers for TCR Vbeta segments and 13 reverse primers for TCR Jbeta segments was used. Entries here come from immuneACCESS through TCRdb and include only in-frame sequences with V and J called. Some clones fail to appear in such tables; in the studies checked, an unresolved V gene covers under half of the shortfall, and the cause of the remainder is unknown. The sample table records some 110,000 clones; roughly three quarters of these occur just once. The ten top clones hold about 16% of the sample. The sample comprised PBMCs. The receptor set was obtained from a man aged 45-65 years in good health and CMV-seropositive.

V and J are TRBV7-9 and TRBJ2-7; 8 bases are a match to TRBD2. Germline V gene data show CDR1 as SEHNR and CDR2 as FQNEAQ (reference sequence). The V segment lost 3 bases and the J segment 5 bases; nucleotides outside the gene matches: 6. This CDR3 is 14 amino acids long. CDR3 nucleotide sequence: TGTGCCAGCAGCTTCGGCGGGGGGTTCGACGAGCAGTACTTC. Amino acid sequence: CASSFGGGFDEQYF.

The sample holds a few counts of this clone. The chain links TRBV19 to TRBJ2-7, with TRBD2 matching over 7 bases. Trimming at V came to 7 bases and at J to 4 bases, leaving 10 bases not matched to a gene. Germline V gene lookup returns CDR1 LNHDA and CDR2 SQIVND (reference sequence). The CDR3 is made up of 14 amino acids. The CDR3 nucleotides are TGTGCCAGTAAAAACCAAGCGGGAACTTACGAGCAGTACTTC. It is translated as CASKNQAGTYEQYF.

The V gene is TRBV14, the J gene TRBJ2-5; 12 bases match TRBD1. The V gene end was trimmed by 0 bases and the J gene end by 5 bases; junction bases not matched to a gene: 13. CDR3 size: 19 residues. CDR1 and CDR2 from the germline V gene are SGHDN and FVKESK. CDR3 region: CASSQENRDRGRRGETQYF. DNA of the CDR3: TGTGCCAGCAGCCAAGAGAACCGGGACAGGGGGCGCCGTGGGGAGACCCAGTACTTC.

The genes are TRBV5-1 and TRBJ2-6; D unresolved. Germline lookup yields CDR1 SGHRS and CDR2 YFSETQ. The CDR3 totals 16 residues. Between the trimmed V and J ends, which lost 0 bases and 0 bases, there was a span of 7 bases. CDR3 amino acids: CASSLAAISGANVLTF. DNA for the CDR3: TGCGCCAGCAGCTTGGCCGCTATCTCTGGGGCCAACGTCCTGACTTTC.

The rearrangement joins TRBV13 to TRBJ2-1; TRBD2 might be the D (6 bases). Trimming removed 0 bases at V and 5 bases at J, with 14 bases between. This CDR3 region has 16 residues. Germline CDR1 is PRHDT and CDR2 is FYEKMQ (reference sequence). CDR3 bases: TGTGCCAGCAGCTTAGGGCGGGGCGCAGGGAACAATGAGCAGTTCTTC. Residues: CASSLGRGAGNNEQFF.

The J gene is TRBJ2-1, the V gene TRBV5-4; TRBD2 aligns across 7 bases. The V gene's germline CDR1 is SGHNT and CDR2 YYREEE (reference sequence). V shed 4 bases and J 12 bases; nucleotides not matched to a gene: 16. The CDR3 spans 15 residues. The DNA for the CDR3 is TGTGCCAGCAGCCCGGGGAGAGGACTAGTAAAGGGGCAGTTCTTC. Amino acid sequence: CASSPGRGLVKGQFF.

This clone was counted only a few times. V and J are TRBV6-5 and TRBJ1-1; 7 bases match TRBD1. The CDR3 is 15 amino acids. Unmatched junction bases numbered 6, after V lost 1 base and J lost 4 bases. Looked up from germline, CDR1 is MNHEY and CDR2 is SVGAGI. CDR3 in amino acids: CASSYFDRAGTEAFF. The CDR3 DNA follows: TGTGCCAGCAGTTACTTCGACAGGGCTGGCACTGAAGCTTTCTTT.

The CDR3 DNA sequence: TGTGCCAGCGGTAGGGGGCGAGGAAGCAATCAGCCCCAGCATTTT. Translating it yields CASGRGRGSNQPQHF. The rearrangement links TRBV28 to TRBJ1-5; 7 bases align to TRBD1. Germline V gives CDR1 MDHEN, CDR2 SYDVKM. Unmatched junction bases numbered 8, after V lost 8 bases and J lost 1 base. This CDR3 contains 15 residues.

V is TRBV7-9 and J is TRBJ1-5; 10 bases are a match to TRBD1. The CDR3 totals 13 residues. The germline V gene has CDR1 SEHNR and CDR2 FQNEAQ (reference sequence). Trimming at V came to 4 bases and at J to 10 bases, leaving 4 bases not matched to a gene. CDR3 sequence reads: CASSSGTGDPQHF. DNA of the CDR3: TGTGCCAGCAGCTCGGGGACAGGGGACCCCCAGCATTTT.

The chain links TRBV6-5 to TRBJ2-7, with 12 bases identical to TRBD2. CDR3 length: 14 residues. The trim removed 6 bases at V and 2 bases at J, leaving 2 bases unmatched. The V gene's germline CDR1 is MNHEY and CDR2 SVGAGI. For the CDR3, the DNA is TGTGCCAGCAGGACTAGCGGGAGTACCTACGAGCAGTACTTC. Protein product: CASRTSGSTYEQYF.

This chain joins TRBV10-1 and TRBJ2-3, with D possibly TRBD1 on 6 matching bases. The CDR3 covers 12 residues. The V and J ends lost 5 bases and 7 bases respectively, with 10 bases between them. CDR1 WNHNN and CDR2 SYGVQD come from the germline V gene (reference sequence). The CDR3 loop is CASSQGSNTQYF. The CDR3 DNA sequence: TGCGCCAGCAGTCAGGGGTCAAATACGCAGTATTTT.

This chain connects TRBV15 to TRBJ2-1; D is perhaps TRBD2 (5 bases). V lost 7 bases, J lost 9 bases, and 22 bases lay in between. Germline V gene sequence: CDR1 LNHNV, CDR2 YYDKDF (reference sequence). The CDR3 extends over 15 amino acids. CDR3 protein: CATNSFPASGGEQFF. The CDR3, as DNA: TGTGCCACCAACTCGTTCCCAGCGAGCGGAGGTGAGCAGTTCTTC. The full variable domain, completed using reference TRBV15 and TRBJ2-1, is DAMVIQNPRYQVTQFGKPVTLSCSQTLNHNVMYWYQQKSSQAPKLLFHYYDKDFNNEADTPDNFQSRRPNTSFCFLDIRSPGLGDTAMYLCATNSFPASGGEQFFGPGTRLTVL.

This sequence joins TRBV25-1 and TRBJ1-1, with TRBD1 matching 9 bases. This CDR3 has 15 residues. Germline V gives CDR1 MGHDK, CDR2 SYGVNS. Trimming removed 4 bases from V and 6 bases from J; junction bases left unmatched: 9. The CDR3 region is CASSAPGQGRSEAFF. CDR3 DNA sequence: TGTGCCAGCAGTGCACCGGGACAGGGACGCTCTGAAGCTTTCTTT.

This rearrangement joins TRBV11-2 to TRBJ2-1; 8 bases match TRBD2. The CDR3 has 15 residues. CDR1 and CDR2 from the germline V gene are SGHAT and FQNNGV. Trimming cost V 3 bases and J 1 base; bases outside gene matches: 2. In nucleotides, the CDR3 is TGTGCCAGCAGCTTGGCGGGGGGTTCCTACAATGAGCAGTTCTTC. It is translated as CASSLAGGSYNEQFF.

The chain has TRBV9 and TRBJ2-3, with D maybe TRBD1 (5 bases). Germline V gives CDR1 SGDLS, CDR2 YYNGEE. Trimming stripped 0 bases from V and 2 bases from J, with 13 bases between. CDR3 length: 16 residues. The chain's CDR3 is CASSVERGPATDTQYF. The CDR3 bases are TGTGCCAGCAGCGTAGAAAGGGGCCCCGCCACAGATACGCAGTATTTT.

This sequence joins TRBV11-2 and TRBJ2-7, with TRBD1 identical over 7 bases. The ends lost 4 bases at V and 0 bases at J; junction bases unmatched: 6. Germline CDR1 and CDR2: SGHAT and FQNNGV. The CDR3 is made up of 15 amino acids. Here the CDR3 reads CASSSTDRSSYEQYF. CDR3 coding DNA: TGTGCCAGCAGCTCGACGGACAGGAGCTCCTACGAGCAGTACTTC.

The gene calls are TRBV18 and TRBJ2-7; D is unclear. The V end lost 5 bases, the J end lost 5 bases, and 16 bases lay between the germline ends. The germline V gene has CDR1 KGHSH and CDR2 LQKENI. The CDR3 extends over 14 amino acids. The CDR3, as DNA: TGTGCCAGCTCAGACACGGAATTTTTTGACGAGCAGTACTTC. It is translated as CASSDTEFFDEQYF.

This sequence joins TRBV27 and TRBJ1-2; 8 bases are shared with TRBD1. Germline V CDR1 and CDR2: MNHEY, SMNVEV (reference sequence). J was trimmed by 8 bases and V by 2 bases; bases with no gene match: 4. The CDR3 consists of 13 residues. CDR3 in amino acids: CASSLQGAGGYTF. In nucleotides, the CDR3 is TGTGCCAGCAGTTTACAGGGGGCTGGGGGCTACACCTTC.

The rearrangement joins TRBV2 to TRBJ1-5; D unclear. With 8 bases removed from V and 5 bases from J, the gap between germline ends came to 16 bases. Germline V CDR1 and CDR2: SNHLY, FYNNEI. The CDR3 consists of 14 residues. The CDR3 DNA follows: TGTGCCAGCGGAAAGGATGGTGAGGATCAGCCCCAGCATTTT. Translated, it gives CASGKDGEDQPQHF.

This clone was counted between two and nine times. The chain joins TRBV28 to TRBJ2-1, with D maybe TRBD1 (6 bases). This CDR3 comprises 10 residues. Germline V gene sequence: CDR1 MDHEN, CDR2 SYDVKM. V was shortened by 10 bases and J by 9 bases, with 10 bases between the two germline ends. CDR3 sequence reads: CATQGIEQFF. CDR3 in DNA: TGTGCCACTCAGGGGATTGAGCAGTTCTTC. The whole variable domain, remainder taken from reference TRBV28 and TRBJ2-1, is DVKVTQSSRYLVKRTGEKVFLECVQDMDHENMFWYRQDPGLGLRLIYFSYDVKMKEKGDIPEGYSVSREKKERFSLILESASTNQTSMYLCATQGIEQFFGPGTRLTVL.

The rearrangement links TRBV20-1 to TRBJ1-2; D is possibly TRBD1 (6 bases). Trimming shortened V by 4 bases and J by 8 bases, and 11 bases separated the two germline ends. This CDR3 is built from 11 residues. CDR1 and CDR2 (germline): DFQATT, SNEGSKA (reference sequence). The CDR3 nucleotides read TGCAGTGCTATGGACAGCCCCGGCTACACCTTC. Residues: CSAMDSPGYTF.